The clone carrying this T cell receptor beta chain turned up a few times. The target antigen is unknown. Every bit of the isolated RNA underwent reverse transcription, so sequencing read expressed TCRB transcripts. Sequenced by immunoSEQ multiplex PCR; TCRdb stores in-frame clones only, minus some. The sample includes about 330,000 clones, 9.5% to 12% seen only once; the top ten take just over 0.015%. This entry is derived from a study of beta chain features in type 1 diabetes. Based on CD45RO/CCR7/CD25/CD127/CD95/CD27, CD4+ regulatory, stem cell-like memory, naive and central memory cells were sorted. Germline V lookup: CDR1 MNHEY, CDR2 SVGAGI. The CDR3 is made up of 13 amino acids. The germline V and J ends were trimmed by 5 bases and 2 bases, with 9 bases remaining between them. Study-level findings and limits: Naive, central memory and regulatory TCRB repertoires appeared more similar among patients than healthy donors. PCR may have favored shorter templates equally in patients and controls.

The receptor comes from a woman aged 25-40 years in good health. The rearrangement links TRBV6-5 to TRBJ1-2, with a possible D match to TRBD1 (6 bases). Sequenced material: naive CD4+ T cells from blood. The CDR3 loop reads CASSRDKNYGYTF. Written as DNA, the CDR3 is TGTGCCAGCAGTCGGGACAAGAACTATGGCTACACCTTC.